The 4 T cell receptor beta chains given below trace back to one sample, sequenced in a study of shared clonotypes between healthy human individuals. This table comes from immunoSEQ multiplex PCR, and its TCRdb copy is limited to in-frame clones, with some not included. Of 2 million to 2.5 million clones listed, almost 96% are singletons. Input material: naive CD4+ T cells sorted from blood. The subset denotes: CD45RA+ positively selected. All receptors come from a man younger than 30 in good health.

The count of this clone is one. The chain has TRBV7-2 and TRBJ2-6; D gene unclear. Germline CDR1 and CDR2: SGHTA and FQGNSA. The CDR3 runs 15 residues. Between the trimmed V and J ends, which lost 3 bases and 0 bases, there was a span of 6 bases. The CDR3 loop is CASSFSFSGANVLTF. The CDR3 DNA reads as TGTGCCAGCAGCTTCAGTTTCTCTGGGGCCAACGTCCTGACTTTC. Variable domain in full (rest from reference TRBV7-2 and TRBJ2-6): GAGVSQSPSNKVTEKGKDVELRCDPISGHTALYWYRQSLGQGLEFLIYFQGNSAPDKSGLPSDRFSAERTGGSVSTLTIQRTQQEDSAVYLCASSFSFSGANVLTFGAGSRLTVL.

This clone turned up a few times. The chain couples TRBV6-1 to TRBJ1-1; D remains unclear. Germline V gene sequence: CDR1 MNHNS, CDR2 SASEGT. CDR3 length equals 13 residues. The V end was cut by 7 bases, the J end by 0 bases, with 9 bases between. CDR3 protein: CASTLPLNTEAFF. Written as DNA, the CDR3 is TGTGCCAGCACGCTCCCGTTGAACACTGAAGCTTTCTTT.

The CDR3 is CAWSTDRETDTQYF. CDR3 sequence (DNA): TGTGCCTGGAGCACGGACAGGGAAACAGATACGCAGTATTTT. This sequence joins TRBV30 and TRBJ2-3, with 8 bases lining up with TRBD1. In germline, CDR1 is GTSNPN, CDR2 SVGIG (reference sequence). V lost 3 bases and J lost 3; bases outside the gene matches: 5. The CDR3 is made up of 14 amino acids.

The V call is TRBV5-1, the J call TRBJ2-5; D gene unclear. Germline CDR1 and CDR2: SGHRS and YFSETQ. The CDR3 is made up of 14 amino acids. The ends were cut back, 0 bases at V and 7 bases at J, with 13 bases in the middle. CDR3 region: CASSLVPTDVTQYF. CDR3 DNA sequence: TGCGCCAGCAGCTTGGTCCCTACGGATGTGACCCAGTACTTC.